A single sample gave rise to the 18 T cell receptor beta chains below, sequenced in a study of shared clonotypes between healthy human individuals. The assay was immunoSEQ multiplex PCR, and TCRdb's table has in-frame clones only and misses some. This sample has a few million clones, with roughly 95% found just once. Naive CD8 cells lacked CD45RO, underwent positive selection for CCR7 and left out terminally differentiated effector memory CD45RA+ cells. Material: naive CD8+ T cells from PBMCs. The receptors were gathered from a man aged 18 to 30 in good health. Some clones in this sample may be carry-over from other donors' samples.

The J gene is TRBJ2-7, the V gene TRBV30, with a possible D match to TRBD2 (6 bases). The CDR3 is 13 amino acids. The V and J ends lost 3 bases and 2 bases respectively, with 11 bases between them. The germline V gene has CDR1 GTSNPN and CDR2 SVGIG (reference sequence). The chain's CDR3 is CAWSPPGAYEQYF. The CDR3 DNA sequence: TGTGCCTGGAGCCCCCCGGGAGCCTACGAGCAGTACTTC.

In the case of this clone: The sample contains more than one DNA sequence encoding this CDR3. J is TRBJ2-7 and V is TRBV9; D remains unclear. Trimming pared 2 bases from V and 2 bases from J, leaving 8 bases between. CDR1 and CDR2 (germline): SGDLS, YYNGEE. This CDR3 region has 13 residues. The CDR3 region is CASSVGSTYEQYF. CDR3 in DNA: TGTGCCAGCAGCGTTGGCAGTACCTACGAGCAGTACTTC.

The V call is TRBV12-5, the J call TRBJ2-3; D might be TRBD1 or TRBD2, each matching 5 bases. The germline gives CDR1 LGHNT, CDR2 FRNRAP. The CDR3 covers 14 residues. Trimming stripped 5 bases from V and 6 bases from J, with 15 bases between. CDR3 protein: CASGPRGPGDTQYF. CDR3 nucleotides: TGTGCTAGTGGTCCTCGGGGACCTGGGGATACGCAGTATTTT.

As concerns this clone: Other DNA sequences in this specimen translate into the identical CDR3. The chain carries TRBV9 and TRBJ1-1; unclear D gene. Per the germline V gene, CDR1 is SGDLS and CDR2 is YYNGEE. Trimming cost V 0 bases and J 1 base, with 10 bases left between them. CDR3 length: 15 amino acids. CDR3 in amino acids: CASSVGGGRNTEAFF. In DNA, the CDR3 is TGTGCCAGCAGCGTAGGGGGAGGGAGGAACACTGAAGCTTTCTTT.

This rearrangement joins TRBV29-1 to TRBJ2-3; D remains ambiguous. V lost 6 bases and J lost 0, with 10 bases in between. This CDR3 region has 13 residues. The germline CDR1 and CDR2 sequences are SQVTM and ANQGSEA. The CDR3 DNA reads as TGCAGCGTCCTGATACCTAGCACAGATACGCAGTATTTT. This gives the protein CSVLIPSTDTQYF.

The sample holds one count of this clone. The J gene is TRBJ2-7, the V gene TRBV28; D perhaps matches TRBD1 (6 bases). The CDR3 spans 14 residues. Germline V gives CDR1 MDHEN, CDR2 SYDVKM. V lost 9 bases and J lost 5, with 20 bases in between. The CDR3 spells CASKSRDTFDEQYF. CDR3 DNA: TGTGCCAGTAAGTCCAGGGACACCTTCGACGAGCAGTACTTC.

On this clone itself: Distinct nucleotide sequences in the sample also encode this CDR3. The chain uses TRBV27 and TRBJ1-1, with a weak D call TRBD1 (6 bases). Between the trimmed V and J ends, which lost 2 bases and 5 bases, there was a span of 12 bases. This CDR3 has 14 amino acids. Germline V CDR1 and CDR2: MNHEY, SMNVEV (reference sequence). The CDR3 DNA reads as TGTGCCAGCAGTTTAGGGGGCGCGTATACTGAAGCTTTCTTT. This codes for CASSLGGAYTEAFF.

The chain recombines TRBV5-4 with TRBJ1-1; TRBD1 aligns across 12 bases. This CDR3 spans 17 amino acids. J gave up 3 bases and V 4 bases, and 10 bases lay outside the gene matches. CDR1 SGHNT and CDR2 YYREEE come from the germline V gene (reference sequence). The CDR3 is CASSLPGTGGPDTEAFF. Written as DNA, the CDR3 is TGTGCCAGCAGCCTTCCCGGGACAGGGGGCCCGGACACTGAAGCTTTCTTT.

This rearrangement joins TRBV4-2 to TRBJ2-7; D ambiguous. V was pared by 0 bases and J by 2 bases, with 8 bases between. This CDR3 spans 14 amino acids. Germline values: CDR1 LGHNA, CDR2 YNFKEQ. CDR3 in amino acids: CASSQDARTYEQYF. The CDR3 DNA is TGTGCCAGCAGCCAAGATGCCAGAACCTACGAGCAGTACTTC.

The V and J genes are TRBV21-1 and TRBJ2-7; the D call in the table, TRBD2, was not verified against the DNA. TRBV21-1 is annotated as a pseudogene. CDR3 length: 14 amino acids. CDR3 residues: CASSKRAGRPQQYF. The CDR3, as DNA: TGTGCCAGCAGCAAGCGGGCAGGCCGCCCTCAGCAGTACTTC.

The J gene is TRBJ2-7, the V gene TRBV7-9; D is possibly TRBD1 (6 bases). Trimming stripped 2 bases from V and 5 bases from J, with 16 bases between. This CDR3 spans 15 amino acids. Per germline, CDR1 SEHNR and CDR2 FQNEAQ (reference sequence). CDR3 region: CASSLPQGKEHEQYF. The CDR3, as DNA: TGTGCCAGCAGCTTACCTCAGGGGAAAGAGCACGAGCAGTACTTC. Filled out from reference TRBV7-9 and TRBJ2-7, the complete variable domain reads DTGVSQNPRHKITKRGQNVTFRCDPISEHNRLYWYRQTLGQGPEFLTYFQNEAQLEKSRLLSDRFSAERPKGSFSTLEIQRTEQGDSAMYLCASSLPQGKEHEQYFGPGTRLTVT.

Here the CDR3 DNA reads TGTGCCAGCAGCCTAGGGACGGCTAATGAAAAACTGTTTTTT. Protein sequence: CASSLGTANEKLFF. The chain carries TRBV4-2 and TRBJ1-4; D possibly corresponds to TRBD1 (5 bases). Germline V gene lookup returns CDR1 LGHNA and CDR2 YNFKEQ. The CDR3 has 14 residues. Trimming took 4 bases from V and 3 from J, leaving 9 bases between them.

This CDR3 reads CASSSPGTSGSFSTDTQYF. DNA of the CDR3: TGTGCCAGCAGCTCACCCGGGACTAGCGGGAGTTTTAGCACAGATACGCAGTATTTT. The V and J genes are TRBV7-9 and TRBJ2-3, with 14 bases that match TRBD2. This CDR3 contains 19 residues. In germline, CDR1 is SEHNR, CDR2 FQNEAQ (reference sequence). J lost 0 bases, V lost 4 bases, and 9 bases had no gene match. The variable domain in full, completed from reference TRBV7-9 and TRBJ2-3, reads DTGVSQNPRHKITKRGQNVTFRCDPISEHNRLYWYRQTLGQGPEFLTYFQNEAQLEKSRLLSDRFSAERPKGSFSTLEIQRTEQGDSAMYLCASSSPGTSGSFSTDTQYFGPGTRLTVL.

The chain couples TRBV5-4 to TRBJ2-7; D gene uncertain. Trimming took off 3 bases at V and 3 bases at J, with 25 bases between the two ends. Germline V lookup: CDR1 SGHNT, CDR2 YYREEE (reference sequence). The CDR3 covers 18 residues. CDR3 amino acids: CASSSYPRADVRDYEQYF. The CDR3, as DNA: TGTGCCAGCAGCTCCTACCCCCGGGCCGACGTGAGAGACTACGAGCAGTACTTC.

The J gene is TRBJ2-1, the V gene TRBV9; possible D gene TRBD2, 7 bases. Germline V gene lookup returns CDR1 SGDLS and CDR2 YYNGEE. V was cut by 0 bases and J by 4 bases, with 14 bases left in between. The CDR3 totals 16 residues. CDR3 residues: CASSVEERGAYNEQFF. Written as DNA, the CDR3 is TGTGCCAGCAGCGTAGAGGAACGGGGGGCGTACAATGAGCAGTTCTTC.

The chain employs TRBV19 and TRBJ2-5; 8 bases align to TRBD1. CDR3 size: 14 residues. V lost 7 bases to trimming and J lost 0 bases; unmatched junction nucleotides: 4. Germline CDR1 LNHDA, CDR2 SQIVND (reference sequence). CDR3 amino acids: CASTDRGYQETQYF. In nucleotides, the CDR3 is TGTGCCAGTACCGACAGGGGATACCAAGAGACCCAGTACTTC.

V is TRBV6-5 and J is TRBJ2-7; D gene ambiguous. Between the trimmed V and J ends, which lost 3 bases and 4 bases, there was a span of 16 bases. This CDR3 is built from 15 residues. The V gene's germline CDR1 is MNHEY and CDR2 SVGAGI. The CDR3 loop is CASSYAASRQYEQYF. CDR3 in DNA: TGTGCCAGCAGTTATGCGGCTTCACGTCAATACGAGCAGTACTTC.

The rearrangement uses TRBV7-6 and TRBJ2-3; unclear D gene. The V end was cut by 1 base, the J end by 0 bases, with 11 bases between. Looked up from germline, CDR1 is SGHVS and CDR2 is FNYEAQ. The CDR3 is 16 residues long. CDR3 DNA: TGTGCCAGCAGCTTAGTAGTGGCTCCTAGCACAGATACGCAGTATTTT. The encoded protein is CASSLVVAPSTDTQYF.